This TCR beta chain came from a study of low-dose radiotherapy and immunotherapy resistance in tumors. Study-level information: A dose of 0.5 Gy per fraction was delivered to Cohort 1 every 2 weeks, for a total of 6.5 Gy. It was 1 Gy per fraction every two weeks that Cohort 2 received, adding up to 13 Gy over 26 weeks.

Alpha and beta chains were covered, as first-strand cDNA relied on TRAV- and TRBV-specific primers. TCRs underwent roughly 20 PCR cycles of amplification with a constant-region primer and V-primer adapter. TCRdb ran MiXCR on the reads and lists one entry per CDR3 protein. The sample shows more than 85,000 distinct CDR3 sequences, 9.4% of them seen only once. The time point was: before trial treatment. Advanced solid tumors without tumor-infiltrating lymphocytes were required for inclusion. The V end lost 7 bases, the J end lost 2 bases, and 11 bases lay between the germline ends. This CDR3 has 12 residues. The V gene's germline CDR1 is SQVTM and CDR2 ANQGSEA.

This sequence originates from a male donor with prostate cancer. This specimen consisted of PBMCs, obtained before treatment. This chain joins TRBV29-1 and TRBJ2-5; possible D gene TRBD2, 6 bases. CDR3 sequence (DNA): TGCAGCGCCACGGCGGGGCAAGAGACCCAGTACTTC. It codes for CSATAGQETQYF.